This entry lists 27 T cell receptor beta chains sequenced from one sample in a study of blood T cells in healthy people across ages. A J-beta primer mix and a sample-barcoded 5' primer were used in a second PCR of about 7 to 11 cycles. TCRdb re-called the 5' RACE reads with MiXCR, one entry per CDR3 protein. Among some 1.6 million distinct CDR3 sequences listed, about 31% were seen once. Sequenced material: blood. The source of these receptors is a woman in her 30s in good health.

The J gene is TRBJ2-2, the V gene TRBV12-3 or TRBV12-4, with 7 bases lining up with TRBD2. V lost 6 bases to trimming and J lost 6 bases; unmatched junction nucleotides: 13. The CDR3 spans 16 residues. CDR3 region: CASRVGGLISAGELFF. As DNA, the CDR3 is TGTGCCAGCAGGGTGGGGGGACTAATATCTGCCGGGGAGCTGTTTTTT.

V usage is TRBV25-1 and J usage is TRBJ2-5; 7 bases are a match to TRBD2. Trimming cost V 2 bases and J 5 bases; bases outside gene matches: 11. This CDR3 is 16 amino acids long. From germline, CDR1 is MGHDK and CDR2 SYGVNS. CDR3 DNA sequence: TGTGCCAGCAGTGAAAGCCGGGGAGGGGCGAGGGAGACCCAGTACTTC. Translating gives CASSESRGGARETQYF.

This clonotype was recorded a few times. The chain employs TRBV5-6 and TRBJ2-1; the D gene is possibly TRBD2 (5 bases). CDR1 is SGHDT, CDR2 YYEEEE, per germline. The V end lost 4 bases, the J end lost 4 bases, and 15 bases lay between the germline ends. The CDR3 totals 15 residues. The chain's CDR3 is CASSNGVGEYNEQFF. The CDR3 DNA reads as TGTGCCAGCAGCAACGGGGTTGGGGAATACAATGAGCAGTTCTTC.

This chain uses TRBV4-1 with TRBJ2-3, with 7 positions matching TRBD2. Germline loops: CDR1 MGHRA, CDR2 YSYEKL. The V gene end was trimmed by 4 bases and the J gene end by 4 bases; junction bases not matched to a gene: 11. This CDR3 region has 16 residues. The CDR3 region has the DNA TGCGCCAGCAGCCTTCTACCGGGACGGGGGGCAGATACGCAGTATTTT. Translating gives CASSLLPGRGADTQYF.

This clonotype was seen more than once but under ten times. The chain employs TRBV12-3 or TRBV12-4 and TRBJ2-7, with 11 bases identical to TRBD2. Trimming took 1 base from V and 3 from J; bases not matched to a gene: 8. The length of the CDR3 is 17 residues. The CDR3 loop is CASSLGSGRAQGYEQYF. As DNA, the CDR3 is TGTGCCAGCAGTTTAGGTAGCGGGAGGGCCCAAGGCTACGAGCAGTACTTC.

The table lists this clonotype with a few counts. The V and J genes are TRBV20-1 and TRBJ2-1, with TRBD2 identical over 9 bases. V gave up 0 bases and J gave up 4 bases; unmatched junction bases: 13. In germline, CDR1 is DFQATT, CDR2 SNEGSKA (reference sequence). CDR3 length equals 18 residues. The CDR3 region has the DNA TGCAGTGCTAGAGATTTTGGGTCGGGAGCGGGGGGATACAATGAGCAGTTCTTC. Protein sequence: CSARDFGSGAGGYNEQFF.

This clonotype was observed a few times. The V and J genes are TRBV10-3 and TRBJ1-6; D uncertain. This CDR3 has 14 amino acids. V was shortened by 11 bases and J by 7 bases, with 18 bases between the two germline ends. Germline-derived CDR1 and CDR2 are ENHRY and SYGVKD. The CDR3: CASSKGLANSPLHF. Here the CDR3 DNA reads TGTGCCTCGAGTAAGGGCTTGGCCAATTCACCCCTCCACTTT.

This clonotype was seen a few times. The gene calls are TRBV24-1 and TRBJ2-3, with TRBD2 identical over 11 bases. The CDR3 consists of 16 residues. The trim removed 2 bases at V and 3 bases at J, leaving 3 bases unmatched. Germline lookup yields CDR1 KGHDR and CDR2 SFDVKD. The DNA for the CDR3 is TGTGCCACCAGTGATTGGGCTAGCGGGAGGACAGATACGCAGTATTTT. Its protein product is CATSDWASGRTDTQYF.

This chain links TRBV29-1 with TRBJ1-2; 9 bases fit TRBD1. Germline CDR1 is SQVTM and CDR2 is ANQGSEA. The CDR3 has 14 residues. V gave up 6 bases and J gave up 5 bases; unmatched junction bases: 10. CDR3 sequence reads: CSVLDRGLSYGYTF. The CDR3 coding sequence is TGCAGCGTGTTGGACAGGGGCCTCTCTTATGGCTACACCTTC.

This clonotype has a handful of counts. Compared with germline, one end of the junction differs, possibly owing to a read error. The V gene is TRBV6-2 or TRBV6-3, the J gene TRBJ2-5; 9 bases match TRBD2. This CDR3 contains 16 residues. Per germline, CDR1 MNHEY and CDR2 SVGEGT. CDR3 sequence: CASTTRSSGEVEAQYF. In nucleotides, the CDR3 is TGTGCCAGCACCACCCGTTCTAGCGGGGAGGTAGAGGCCCAGTACTTC.

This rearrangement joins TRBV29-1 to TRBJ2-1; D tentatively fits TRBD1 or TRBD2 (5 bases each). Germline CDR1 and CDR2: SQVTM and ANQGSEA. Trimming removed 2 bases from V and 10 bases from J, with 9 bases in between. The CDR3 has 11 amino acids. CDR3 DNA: TGCAGCGTTGAACACCGGGACGAGCAGTTCTTC. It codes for CSVEHRDEQFF.

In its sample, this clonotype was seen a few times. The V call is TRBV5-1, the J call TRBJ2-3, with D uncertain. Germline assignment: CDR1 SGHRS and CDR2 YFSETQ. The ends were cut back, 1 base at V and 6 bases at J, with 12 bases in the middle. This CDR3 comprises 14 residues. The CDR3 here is CASSLKDRVDTQYF. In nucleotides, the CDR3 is TGCGCCAGCAGCTTGAAAGATCGTGTGGATACGCAGTATTTT.

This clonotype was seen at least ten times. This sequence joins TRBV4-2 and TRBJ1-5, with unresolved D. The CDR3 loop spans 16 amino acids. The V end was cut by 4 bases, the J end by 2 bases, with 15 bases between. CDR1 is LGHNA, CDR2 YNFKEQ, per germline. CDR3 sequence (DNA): TGTGCCAGCAGCCTTGAGGTAACGGGTGGCAATCAGCCCCAGCATTTT. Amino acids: CASSLEVTGGNQPQHF.

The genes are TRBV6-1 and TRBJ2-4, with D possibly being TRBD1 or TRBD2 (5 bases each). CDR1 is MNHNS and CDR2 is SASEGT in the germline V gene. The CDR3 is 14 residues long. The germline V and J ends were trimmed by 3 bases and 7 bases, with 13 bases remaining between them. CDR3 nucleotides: TGTGCCAGCAGTGATGGGGACCCCTCGAACATTCAGTACTTC. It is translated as CASSDGDPSNIQYF.

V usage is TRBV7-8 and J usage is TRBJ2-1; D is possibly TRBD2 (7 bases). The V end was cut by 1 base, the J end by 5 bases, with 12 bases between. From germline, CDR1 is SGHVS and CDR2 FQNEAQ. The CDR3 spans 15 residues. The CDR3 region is CASSLDGGRNNEQFF. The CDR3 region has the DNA TGTGCCAGCAGCTTAGACGGGGGGCGTAACAATGAGCAGTTCTTC.

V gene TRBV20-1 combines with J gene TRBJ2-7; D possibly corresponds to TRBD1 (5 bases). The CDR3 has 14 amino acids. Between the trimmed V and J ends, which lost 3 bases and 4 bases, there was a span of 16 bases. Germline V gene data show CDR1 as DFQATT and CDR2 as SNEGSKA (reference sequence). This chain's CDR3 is CSASRSTGHYEQYF. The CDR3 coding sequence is TGCAGTGCTAGTAGGAGCACAGGACATTACGAGCAGTACTTC.

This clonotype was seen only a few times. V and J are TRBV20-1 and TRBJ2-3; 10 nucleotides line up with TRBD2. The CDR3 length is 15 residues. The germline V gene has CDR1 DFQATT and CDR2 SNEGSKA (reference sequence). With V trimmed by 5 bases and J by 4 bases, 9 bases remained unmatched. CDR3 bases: TGCAGTGCTGCTCCCGCTAGCGGGAGTCCAGATACGCAGTATTTT. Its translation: CSAAPASGSPDTQYF.

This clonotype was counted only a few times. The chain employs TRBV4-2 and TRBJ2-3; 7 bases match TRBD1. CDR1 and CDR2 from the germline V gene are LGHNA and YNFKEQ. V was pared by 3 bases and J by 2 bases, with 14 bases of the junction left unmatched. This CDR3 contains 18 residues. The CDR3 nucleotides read TGTGCCAGCAGCCAGCTGATACAGGGGTACTCTTTCACAGATACGCAGTATTTT. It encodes CASSQLIQGYSFTDTQYF.

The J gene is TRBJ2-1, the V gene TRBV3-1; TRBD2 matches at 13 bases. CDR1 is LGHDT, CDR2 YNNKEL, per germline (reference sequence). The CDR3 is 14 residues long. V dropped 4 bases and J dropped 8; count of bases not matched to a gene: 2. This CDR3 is CASSRGLAGYEQFF. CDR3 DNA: TGTGCCAGCAGCCGGGGACTAGCGGGATATGAGCAGTTCTTC.

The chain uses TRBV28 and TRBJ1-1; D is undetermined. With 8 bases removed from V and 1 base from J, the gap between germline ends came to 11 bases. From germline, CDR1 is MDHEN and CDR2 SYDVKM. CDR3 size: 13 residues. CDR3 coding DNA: TGTGCCAGCCAGGCTCCGGCGAACACTGAAGCTTTCTTT. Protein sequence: CASQAPANTEAFF.

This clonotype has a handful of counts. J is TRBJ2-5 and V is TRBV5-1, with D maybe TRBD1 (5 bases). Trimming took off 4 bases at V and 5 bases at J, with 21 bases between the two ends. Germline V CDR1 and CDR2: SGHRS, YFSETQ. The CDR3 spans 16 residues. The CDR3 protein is CASSPSGILGTETQYF. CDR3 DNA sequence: TGCGCCAGCAGCCCCTCAGGGATCCTGGGTACCGAGACCCAGTACTTC.

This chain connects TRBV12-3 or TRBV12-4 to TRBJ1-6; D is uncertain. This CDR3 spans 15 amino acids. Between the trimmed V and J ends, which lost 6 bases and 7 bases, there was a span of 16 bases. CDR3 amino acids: CASRTGLGWNSPLHF. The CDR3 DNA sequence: TGTGCCAGCAGGACGGGGTTAGGGTGGAATTCACCCCTCCACTTT.

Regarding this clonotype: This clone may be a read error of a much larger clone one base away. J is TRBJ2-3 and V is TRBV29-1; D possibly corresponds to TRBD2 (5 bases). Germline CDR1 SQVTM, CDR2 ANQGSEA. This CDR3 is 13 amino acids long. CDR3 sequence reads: CSVSGYGTDTRYF. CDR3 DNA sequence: TGCAGCGTTTCGGGGTATGGCACAGATACGCGGTATTTT.

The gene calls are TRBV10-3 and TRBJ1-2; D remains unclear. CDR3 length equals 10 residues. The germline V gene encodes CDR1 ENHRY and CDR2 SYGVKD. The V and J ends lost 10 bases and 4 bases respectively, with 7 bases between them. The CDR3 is CATYSYGYTF. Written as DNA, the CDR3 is TGTGCCACATACAGCTATGGCTACACCTTC.

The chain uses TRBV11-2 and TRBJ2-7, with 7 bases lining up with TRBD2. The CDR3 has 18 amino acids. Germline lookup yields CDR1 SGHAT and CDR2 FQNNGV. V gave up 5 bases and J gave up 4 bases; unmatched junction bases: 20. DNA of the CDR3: TGTGCCAGCAGCCCCCTCGTTAGGCGGGAGATAAGGTTGTACGAGCAGTACTTC. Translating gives CASSPLVRREIRLYEQYF.

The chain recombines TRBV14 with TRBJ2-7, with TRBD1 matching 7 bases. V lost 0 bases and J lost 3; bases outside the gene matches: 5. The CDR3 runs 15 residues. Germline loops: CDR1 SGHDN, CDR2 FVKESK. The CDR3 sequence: CASSQEGTAFYEQYF. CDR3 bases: TGTGCCAGCAGCCAAGAGGGGACAGCCTTCTACGAGCAGTACTTC.

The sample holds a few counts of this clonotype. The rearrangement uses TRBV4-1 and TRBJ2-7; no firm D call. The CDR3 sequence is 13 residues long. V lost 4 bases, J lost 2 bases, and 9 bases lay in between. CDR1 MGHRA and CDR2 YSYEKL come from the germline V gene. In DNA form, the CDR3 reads TGCGCCAGCAGCCGAGATTGGCCCTACGAGCAGTACTTC. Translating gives CASSRDWPYEQYF.